Each of the 16 T cell receptor beta chains below was sequenced from the same sample in a study of T cell responses to AZD1222 COVID-19 vaccine. The method was immunoSEQ multiplex PCR; TCRdb's version includes in-frame clones alone and lacks a portion of them. The sample contains approximately 110,000 clones, over 80% of which appear only once. The sample consisted of peripheral blood, taken on day 0 of AZD1222 vaccination. These receptors were taken from an adult in good health.

The gene calls are TRBV7-2 and TRBJ2-2, with D possibly matching TRBD1 (6 bases). This CDR3 comprises 14 residues. The germline gives CDR1 SGHTA, CDR2 FQGNSA. Trimming took 6 bases from V and 6 from J, leaving 14 bases between them. CDR3 in amino acids: CASRTVGGSGELFF. DNA of the CDR3: TGTGCCAGCAGGACGGTAGGGGGTTCCGGGGAGCTGTTTTTT.

This clone was detected only once. The chain couples TRBV5-4 to TRBJ1-2; D unresolved. The CDR3 length is 14 residues. CDR1 SGHNT and CDR2 YYREEE come from the germline V gene (reference sequence). V was cut by 6 bases and J by 1 base, with 13 bases left in between. CDR3 nucleotides: TGTGCCAGCACCCTTGCTGCACTTAACTATGGCTACACCTTC. Translation: CASTLAALNYGYTF. The full variable domain, rest sourced from reference TRBV5-4 and TRBJ1-2, is ETGVTQSPTHLIKTRGQQVTLRCSSQSGHNTVSWYQQALGQGPQFIFQYYREEENGRGNFPPRFSGLQFPNYSSELNVNALELDDSALYLCASTLAALNYGYTFGSGTRLTVV.

J is TRBJ2-2 and V is TRBV14; 8 bases align to TRBD2. CDR1 is SGHDN and CDR2 is FVKESK in the germline V gene. The ends lost 2 bases at V and 5 bases at J; junction bases unmatched: 7. The CDR3 is made up of 16 amino acids. CDR3 sequence (DNA): TGTGCCAGCAGCCAAATAAGCGGGAGATGGACCGGGGAGCTGTTTTTT. Translated: CASSQISGRWTGELFF.

The chain couples TRBV4-1 to TRBJ1-2; 10 bases line up with TRBD1. The CDR3 contains 15 residues. The V gene's germline CDR1 is MGHRA and CDR2 YSYEKL. With V trimmed by 4 bases and J by 4 bases, 6 bases remained unmatched. This CDR3 reads CASSPGQGEGYGYTF. The CDR3 DNA reads as TGCGCCAGCAGCCCCGGACAGGGGGAGGGCTATGGCTACACCTTC.

The CDR3 DNA reads as TGTGCCACCAGCAGAGATTTGAGATCCTACGAGCAGTACTTC. Its translation is CATSRDLRSYEQYF. The gene calls are TRBV15 and TRBJ2-7; D is unclear. CDR3 length: 14 amino acids. The germline gives CDR1 LNHNV, CDR2 YYDKDF (reference sequence). The ends were cut back, 0 bases at V and 1 base at J, with 7 bases in the middle.

The chain combines TRBV6-5 with TRBJ2-1, with a tentative D call TRBD2 (5 bases). Per germline, CDR1 MNHEY and CDR2 SVGAGI. The CDR3 sequence is 15 residues long. Trimming stripped 4 bases from V and 0 bases from J, with 10 bases between. Here the CDR3 DNA reads TGTGCCAGCAGTTCGGACTGGAGCTCCTACAATGAGCAGTTCTTC. Translation: CASSSDWSSYNEQFF.

This clone was seen more than once but under ten times. The V gene is TRBV19, the J gene TRBJ1-4, with D perhaps matching TRBD1 (5 bases). With 5 bases removed from V and 5 bases from J, the gap between germline ends came to 18 bases. Germline loops: CDR1 LNHDA, CDR2 SQIVND (reference sequence). This CDR3 has 16 amino acids. CDR3 amino acids: CASSPTSTVENEKLFF. The CDR3 DNA reads TGTGCCAGTAGTCCCACCTCGACAGTCGAAAATGAAAAACTGTTTTTT.

This chain connects TRBV18 to TRBJ2-7, with D perhaps matching TRBD2 (5 bases). From germline, CDR1 is KGHSH and CDR2 LQKENI. V gave up 11 bases and J gave up 7 bases, with 9 bases separating them. CDR3 size: 9 residues. The CDR3 loop is CARRGEQYF. CDR3 nucleotide sequence: TGTGCCCGCCGCGGGGAGCAGTACTTC.

The V call is TRBV7-9, the J call TRBJ1-4; D perhaps matches TRBD1 (6 bases). V gave up 1 base and J gave up 3 bases, with 15 bases separating them. The CDR3 is made up of 17 amino acids. Germline CDR1 and CDR2: SEHNR and FQNEAQ (reference sequence). The CDR3 DNA sequence: TGTGCCAGCAGCTTAGGAGAGGACAGCGTCTCTAATGAAAAACTGTTTTTT. This gives the protein CASSLGEDSVSNEKLFF.

The chain has TRBV18 and TRBJ1-3; the D gene is possibly TRBD1 (6 bases). CDR1 is KGHSH, CDR2 LQKENI, per germline. The CDR3 runs 15 residues. Trimming took 0 bases from V and 4 from J, leaving 10 bases between them. CDR3 sequence: CASSPPGRGGNTIYF. CDR3 in DNA: TGTGCCAGCTCACCACCGGGCAGGGGAGGAAACACCATATATTTT.

J is TRBJ2-7 and V is TRBV7-2; D may be TRBD1 (5 bases). The CDR3 runs to 15 residues. Trimming removed 6 bases from V and 3 bases from J, with 18 bases in between. Looked up from germline, CDR1 is SGHTA and CDR2 is FQGNSA. Written as DNA, the CDR3 is TGTGCCAGCAGATTGTGGGCTGGGGCTGGCTACGAGCAGTACTTC. Encoded protein: CASRLWAGAGYEQYF. Complete variable domain (other parts from reference TRBV7-2 and TRBJ2-7): GAGVSQSPSNKVTEKGKDVELRCDPISGHTALYWYRQSLGQGLEFLIYFQGNSAPDKSGLPSDRFSAERTGGSVSTLTIQRTQQEDSAVYLCASRLWAGAGYEQYFGPGTRLTVT.

The gene calls are TRBV5-6 and TRBJ2-2, with D hard to call. The CDR3 is 15 amino acids. The germline CDR1 and CDR2 sequences are SGHDT and YYEEEE. The V gene lost 2 bases and the J gene lost 8 bases, with 16 bases spanning the gap. The DNA for the CDR3 is TGTGCCAGCAGCTTCGCCGGCGGCTACTCTGGGGAGCTGTTTTTT. The encoded protein is CASSFAGGYSGELFF.

This chain joins TRBV13 and TRBJ1-1; D is unclear. Germline values: CDR1 PRHDT, CDR2 FYEKMQ (reference sequence). This CDR3 contains 12 residues. Trimming shortened V by 2 bases and J by 5 bases, and 6 bases separated the two germline ends. The CDR3 nucleotides are TGTGCCAGCAGCTTATTTCGAACTGAAGCTTTCTTT. Protein: CASSLFRTEAFF.

V gene TRBV7-2 combines with J gene TRBJ2-1; D not resolved. Germline V CDR1 and CDR2: SGHTA, FQGNSA. The V and J ends lost 0 bases and 5 bases respectively, with 5 bases between them. The CDR3 contains 13 residues. The CDR3 bases are TGTGCCAGCAGCTTAGCACGAAACAATGAGCAGTTCTTC. Translating gives CASSLARNNEQFF. Full variable domain (outside the CDR3, taken from reference TRBV7-2 and TRBJ2-1): GAGVSQSPSNKVTEKGKDVELRCDPISGHTALYWYRQSLGQGLEFLIYFQGNSAPDKSGLPSDRFSAERTGGSVSTLTIQRTQQEDSAVYLCASSLARNNEQFFGPGTRLTVL.

The rearrangement uses TRBV3-1 (or the pseudogene TRBV3-2) and TRBJ1-3, with 9 bases matching TRBD1. Germline-derived CDR1 and CDR2 are LGHDT and YNNKEL (reference sequence). V was clipped by 8 bases and J by 0 bases; unmatched bases: 11. The CDR3 totals 17 residues. CDR3 protein: CASGSGTGSFSGNTIYF. CDR3 DNA: TGTGCCAGCGGCTCTGGGACAGGGTCTTTCTCTGGAAACACCATATATTTT.

This clone was recorded a few times. J is TRBJ2-7 and V is TRBV6-5, with 7 bases identical to TRBD2. The trim removed 10 bases at V and 0 bases at J, leaving 6 bases unmatched. Germline V lookup: CDR1 MNHEY, CDR2 SVGAGI. The length of the CDR3 is 13 residues. Here the CDR3 DNA reads TGTGCCAACCAGCGGGGACCCTCCTACGAGCAGTACTTC. Residues: CANQRGPSYEQYF.